Listed below are T cell receptor beta chains from one sample, sequenced in a study of blood T cells in healthy people across ages. TCRdb analysed the 5' RACE reads with MiXCR anew, one entry per CDR3 protein. Here the sample spans 1.5 million to 2 million distinct CDR3 sequences, about 50% being singletons. The specimen was blood. These TCRs come from a woman between 35 and 50 years old in good health. CDR3s include the opening cysteine and the closing phenylalanine or tryptophan. D genes are given only for firm matches. Size tells how often a clone was seen (once, few, many) or the class of an expanded clone, and some rows leave it out.

d_gene: -; len: 14; v_gene: TRBV6-2/TRBV6-3; abundance: -; j_gene: TRBJ1-4; CDR3nt: TGTGCCAGCACCCTAGCTAGGAGCGGTGAAAAACTGTTTTTT; CDR3aa: CASTLARSGEKLFF
d_gene: TRBD1; len: 16; v_gene: TRBV18; abundance: -; j_gene: TRBJ2-3; CDR3nt: TGTGCCAGCTCACCCATGACAGGGACCTACACAGATACGCAGTATTTT; CDR3aa: CASSPMTGTYTDTQYF
d_gene: -; len: 16; v_gene: TRBV11-2; abundance: -; j_gene: TRBJ2-5; CDR3nt: TGTGCCAGCAGCTTAGATTGGGTCGGACCACAAGAGACCCAGTACTTC; CDR3aa: CASSLDWVGPQETQYF
d_gene: TRBD2; len: 15; v_gene: TRBV12-3/TRBV12-4; abundance: -; j_gene: TRBJ2-1; CDR3nt: TGTGCCAGCAGGCAGCTAGCGGGGGGCCACAATGAGCAGTTCTTC; CDR3aa: CASRQLAGGHNEQFF
d_gene: -; len: 22; v_gene: TRBV10-3; abundance: few; j_gene: TRBJ2-6; CDR3nt: TGTGCCATCAGTGAGTCGTTTGGGCGGGGCGGGACGGCACTCTCTGGGGCCAACGTCCTGACTTTC; CDR3aa: CAISESFGRGGTALSGANVLTF
d_gene: -; len: 13; v_gene: TRBV24-1; abundance: few; j_gene: TRBJ2-1; CDR3nt: TGTGCCACCCAGGACACTGGTCTCCAGGAGCAGTTCTTC; CDR3aa: CATQDTGLQEQFF
d_gene: -; len: 14; v_gene: TRBV28; abundance: -; j_gene: TRBJ1-1; CDR3nt: TGTGCCAGCAGTTCATACAGGGTGGGCACTGAAGCTTTCTTT; CDR3aa: CASSSYRVGTEAFF
d_gene: TRBD2; len: 18; v_gene: TRBV3-1; abundance: -; j_gene: TRBJ2-1; CDR3nt: TGTGCCAGCAGCCATGAACTAGCGGGGCGGTTTACCTACAATGAGCAGTTCTTC; CDR3aa: CASSHELAGRFTYNEQFF
d_gene: -; len: 15; v_gene: TRBV4-1; abundance: -; j_gene: TRBJ2-5; CDR3nt: TGCGCCAGCAGCCACCGAAAAGGGGACCAAGAGATCCAGTACTTC; CDR3aa: CASSHRKGDQEIQYF
d_gene: TRBD1; len: 15; v_gene: TRBV11-3; abundance: few; j_gene: TRBJ2-1; CDR3nt: TGTGCCAGCAGCTTAGGGGGACAGGGTCTTAATGAGCAGTTCTTC; CDR3aa: CASSLGGQGLNEQFF
d_gene: TRBD1; len: 17; v_gene: TRBV5-1; abundance: -; j_gene: TRBJ2-1; CDR3nt: TGCGCCAGCAGCGTGACCCCCCCGGGACAGCTATACAATGAGCAGTTCTTC; CDR3aa: CASSVTPPGQLYNEQFF
d_gene: TRBD2; len: 14; v_gene: TRBV5-1; abundance: few; j_gene: TRBJ2-1; CDR3nt: TGCGCCAGCAGCTTGGTTCGGGGGGGTAACGAGCAGTTCTTC; CDR3aa: CASSLVRGGNEQFF
d_gene: -; len: 15; v_gene: TRBV28; abundance: -; j_gene: TRBJ1-1; CDR3nt: TGTGCCAGCAGTCCCGCCGGGGCACCGAACACTGAAGCTTTCTTT; CDR3aa: CASSPAGAPNTEAFF